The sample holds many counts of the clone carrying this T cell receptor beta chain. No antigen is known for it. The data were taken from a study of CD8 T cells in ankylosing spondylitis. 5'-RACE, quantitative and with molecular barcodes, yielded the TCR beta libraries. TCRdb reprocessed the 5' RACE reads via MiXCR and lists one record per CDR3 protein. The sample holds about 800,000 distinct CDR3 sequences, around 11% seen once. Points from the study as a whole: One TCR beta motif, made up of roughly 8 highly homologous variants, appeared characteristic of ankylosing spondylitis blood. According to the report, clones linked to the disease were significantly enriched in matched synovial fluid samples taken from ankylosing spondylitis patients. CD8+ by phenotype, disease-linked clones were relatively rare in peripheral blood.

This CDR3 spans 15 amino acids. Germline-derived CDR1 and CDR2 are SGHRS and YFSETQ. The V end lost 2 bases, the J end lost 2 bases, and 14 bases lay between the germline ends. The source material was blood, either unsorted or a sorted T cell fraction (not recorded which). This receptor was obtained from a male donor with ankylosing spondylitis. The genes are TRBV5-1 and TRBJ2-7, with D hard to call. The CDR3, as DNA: TGCGCCAGCAGCTTTTCTCTAGGGCCCCCCTACGAGCAGTACTTC. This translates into CASSFSLGPPYEQYF.